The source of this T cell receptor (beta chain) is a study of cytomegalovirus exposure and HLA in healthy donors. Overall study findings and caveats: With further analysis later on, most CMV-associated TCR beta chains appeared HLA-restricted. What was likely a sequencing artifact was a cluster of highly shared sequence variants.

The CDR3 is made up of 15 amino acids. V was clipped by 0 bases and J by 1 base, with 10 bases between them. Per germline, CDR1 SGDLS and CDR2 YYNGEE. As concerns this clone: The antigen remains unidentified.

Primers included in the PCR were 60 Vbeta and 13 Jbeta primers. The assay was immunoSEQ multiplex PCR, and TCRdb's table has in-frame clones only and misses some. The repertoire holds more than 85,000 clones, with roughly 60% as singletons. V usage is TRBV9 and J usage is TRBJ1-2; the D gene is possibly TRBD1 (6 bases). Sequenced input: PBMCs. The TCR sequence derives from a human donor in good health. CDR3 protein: CASSVGGHLNYGYTF. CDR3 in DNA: TGTGCCAGCAGCGTAGGGGGACACCTTAACTATGGCTACACCTTC.